This is a list of T cell receptor beta chains from one sample in a study of blood T cell repertoires in COVID-19. The repertoire was sequenced with immunoSEQ multiplex PCR; TCRdb's copy has only in-frame clones and lacks some. The sample has about 75,000 clones, 70% to 90% seen once. The specimen was peripheral blood. The receptor set was obtained from a human donor in a cohort sampled during active COVID-19. Both conserved end residues are part of each CDR3. A D gene is named only where the DNA matches it firmly. Expanded clones get a size class; other rows say once, few or many, or leave the size out.

>TRBV4-1|TRBD2|.|TRBJ2-1
CASSRHTSGGYNEQFF
TGCGCCAGCAGCCGACACACCAGCGGGGGTTACAATGAGCAGTTCTTC
>TRBV27|.|.|TRBJ1-1
CASSSPMDSGGTEAFF
TGTGCCAGCAGTTCGCCTATGGACAGCGGGGGGACTGAAGCTTTCTTT
>TRBV2|TRBD1|.|TRBJ1-4
CASKKRQGSNEKLFF
TGTGCCAGCAAAAAAAGACAGGGTTCCAATGAAAAACTGTTTTTT
>TRBV15|TRBD1|.|TRBJ1-2
CATSRDRNYGYTF
TGTGCCACCAGTCGGGACAGGAACTATGGCTACACCTTC
>TRBV7-9|.|.|TRBJ1-4
CASSLAGRDEKLFF
TGTGCCAGCAGCTTAGCAGGGAGGGACGAAAAACTGTTTTTT
>TRBV5-5|TRBD1|.|TRBJ1-2
CASSLGDSRYGYTF
TGTGCCAGCAGCTTGGGGGACAGCCGCTATGGCTACACCTTC
>TRBV5-1|.|.|TRBJ1-2
CASSLDSANYGYTF
TGCGCCAGCAGCTTGGATTCGGCTAACTATGGCTACACCTTC
>TRBV6-2/TRBV6-3|TRBD2|.|TRBJ2-1
CASSPGLAAYNEQFF
TGTGCCAGCAGCCCCGGACTAGCGGCTTACAATGAGCAGTTCTTC
>TRBV11-2|.|.|TRBJ1-5
CASSPGDGISNQPQHF
TGTGCCAGCAGCCCAGGGGACGGAATTAGCAATCAGCCCCAGCATTTT
>TRBV9|.|once|TRBJ1-2
CASRDSLSNYGYTF
TGTGCCAGCAGAGACAGCTTAAGTAACTATGGCTACACCTTC